One sample yielded the 4 T cell receptor beta chains listed below, sequenced in a study of cytomegalovirus exposure and HLA in healthy donors. A multiplex PCR was run with 60 Vbeta primers and 13 Jbeta primers. Clones were read by immunoSEQ multiplex PCR, and TCRdb kept only the in-frame ones, dropping some. In all, the sample yields over 150,000 clones. The sample was PBMCs. Receptors originate from a boy aged 5 to 17 in good health and CMV-seronegative.

This chain joins TRBV7-9 and TRBJ1-1, with D possibly matching TRBD1 (6 bases). Germline loops: CDR1 SEHNR, CDR2 FQNEAQ (reference sequence). V shed 0 bases and J shed 2 bases, with 10 bases lying between them. The CDR3 is made up of 15 amino acids. The DNA of the CDR3 is TGTGCCAGCAGCTTAGCCGGGACACAAAACACTGAAGCTTTCTTT. Protein sequence: CASSLAGTQNTEAFF.

CDR3 amino acids: CASSPELAGVLGLETQYF. In DNA, the CDR3 is TGTGCCAGCAGCCCAGAGCTAGCGGGGGTGTTGGGTCTAGAGACCCAGTACTTC. The J gene is TRBJ2-5, the V gene TRBV7-6; 10 nucleotides align to TRBD2. The CDR3 is 18 residues long. Per germline, CDR1 SGHVS and CDR2 FNYEAQ. J gave up 4 bases and V 5 bases, and 16 bases lay outside the gene matches. The full variable domain, rest sourced from reference TRBV7-6 and TRBJ2-5, is GAGVSQSPRYKVTKRGQDVALRCDPISGHVSLYWYRQALGQGPEFLTYFNYEAQQDKSGLPNDRFSAERPEGSISTLTIQRTEQRDSAMYRCASSPELAGVLGLETQYFGPGTRLLVL.

The CDR3 sequence: CASSYNGGSGEKLFF. In DNA, the CDR3 is TGTGCCAGCAGTTATAACGGCGGATCGGGTGAAAAACTGTTTTTT. The chain has TRBV6-5 and TRBJ1-4, with no clear D. The germline V gene encodes CDR1 MNHEY and CDR2 SVGAGI. V was shortened by 3 bases and J by 7 bases, with 15 bases between the two germline ends. CDR3 length: 15 residues.

The V and J genes are TRBV7-6 and TRBJ2-1, with TRBD1 as a possible D gene (5 bases). Germline V gene sequence: CDR1 SGHVS, CDR2 FNYEAQ. The CDR3 totals 13 residues. V lost 5 bases and J lost 8, with 13 bases in between. The CDR3 sequence: CASSNRRVHEQFF. CDR3 bases: TGTGCCAGCAGCAATCGCAGGGTCCATGAGCAGTTCTTC.